A single sample gave rise to the 25 T cell receptor beta chains below, sequenced in a study of blood T cell repertoires in COVID-19. Generated by immunoSEQ multiplex PCR, the TCRdb table keeps only in-frame clones and is missing some. Among fewer than 100,000 clones listed, 75% to 90% were seen once. Input material: peripheral blood. The origin of the receptors is a man aged 60 to 69 with acute or convalescent COVID-19.

This clone was seen more than once but under ten times. J is TRBJ2-7 and V is TRBV5-1; tentatively, D is TRBD1 (6 bases). V was shortened by 0 bases and J by 1 base, with 8 bases between the two germline ends. Germline V gene sequence: CDR1 SGHRS, CDR2 YFSETQ. CDR3 size: 14 residues. CDR3 residues: CASSLAGESYEQYF. Written as DNA, the CDR3 is TGCGCCAGCAGCTTGGCAGGGGAGTCCTACGAGCAGTACTTC.

The CDR3, as DNA: TGTGCCAGCTCACCGGGACAGGGGGCTGGTAACTATGGCTACACCTTC. Translating it yields CASSPGQGAGNYGYTF. The chain links TRBV18 to TRBJ1-2, with 12 bases lining up with TRBD1. V gave up 3 bases and J gave up 1 base; unmatched junction bases: 3. The CDR3 consists of 16 residues. Germline V CDR1 and CDR2: KGHSH, LQKENI.

This sequence joins TRBV5-5 and TRBJ2-5; D may be TRBD2 (6 bases). V was trimmed by 10 bases and J by 4 bases, leaving 17 bases between them. The CDR3 contains 13 residues. The germline V gene has CDR1 SGHKS and CDR2 YYEKEE (reference sequence). CDR3 DNA sequence: TGTGCCGGGTCCTGGGGGGTAGGAGAGACCCAGTACTTC. Translation gives CAGSWGVGETQYF.

The CDR3 sequence: CASSLGQGPSKPQHF. CDR3 sequence (DNA): TGTGCCAGCAGCCTTGGACAGGGGCCAAGTAAACCCCAGCATTTT. The chain employs TRBV13 and TRBJ1-5, with 9 bases aligning to TRBD1. The CDR3 runs to 15 residues. V lost 5 bases to trimming and J lost 10 bases; unmatched junction nucleotides: 12. CDR1 and CDR2 from the germline V gene are PRHDT and FYEKMQ (reference sequence).

This clone was detected only a few times. J is TRBJ1-2 and V is TRBV5-1, with D possibly matching TRBD1 (5 bases). Germline values: CDR1 SGHRS, CDR2 YFSETQ. This CDR3 spans 15 amino acids. The ends were cut back, 4 bases at V and 7 bases at J, with 20 bases in the middle. DNA of the CDR3: TGCGCCAGCAGCAAGGGACCCAGGGAGGATGGTGGCTACACCTTC. Protein product: CASSKGPREDGGYTF.

The V gene is TRBV13, the J gene TRBJ1-2; 7 bases agree with TRBD1. Germline CDR1 and CDR2: PRHDT and FYEKMQ (reference sequence). Unmatched junction bases numbered 13, after V lost 5 bases and J lost 4 bases. This CDR3 contains 16 residues. CDR3 in amino acids: CASSPTPGTVAYGYTF. In DNA, the CDR3 is TGTGCCAGCAGCCCTACACCTGGGACAGTAGCCTATGGCTACACCTTC.

The chain combines TRBV5-1 with TRBJ1-4, with TRBD1 matching 8 bases. Germline CDR1 SGHRS, CDR2 YFSETQ. The CDR3 is 15 amino acids. J lost 10 bases, V lost 0 bases, and 8 bases had no gene match. Written as DNA, the CDR3 is TGCGCCAGCAGCTTGGAGGCAGGGGGCGGTGGAAAACTGTTTTTT. Its translation is CASSLEAGGGGKLFF.

This clone came up a few times. The chain is built from TRBV19 and TRBJ2-1; TRBD2 matches 7 bases. CDR1 is LNHDA and CDR2 is SQIVND in the germline V gene (reference sequence). Trimming at V came to 5 bases and at J to 3 bases, leaving 4 bases not matched to a gene. The CDR3 spans 14 residues. CDR3: CASSLGGSYNEQFF. CDR3 coding DNA: TGTGCCAGTAGTCTGGGCGGGAGCTACAATGAGCAGTTCTTC.

The chain employs TRBV10-3 and TRBJ1-5, with D possibly being TRBD1 (5 bases). V was pared by 7 bases and J by 5 bases, with 12 bases between. This CDR3 has 13 residues. The germline CDR1 and CDR2 sequences are ENHRY and SYGVKD. CDR3 DNA: TGTGCCATCACCGACAGTGGAGATCAGCCCCAGCATTTT. It yields the protein CAITDSGDQPQHF.

The chain has TRBV19 and TRBJ1-3; no definite D call. The germline V and J ends were trimmed by 1 base and 0 bases, with 7 bases remaining between them. In germline, CDR1 is LNHDA, CDR2 SQIVND (reference sequence). This CDR3 contains 15 residues. CDR3 loop: CASSIGGSSGNTIYF. The CDR3 region has the DNA TGTGCCAGTAGTATAGGCGGCAGCTCTGGAAACACCATATATTTT.

The V and J genes are TRBV11-2 and TRBJ2-2; TRBD2 agrees at 9 bases. V lost 0 bases and J lost 5; bases outside the gene matches: 10. The germline gives CDR1 SGHAT, CDR2 FQNNGV. The CDR3 covers 18 residues. The CDR3 region is CASSLDRRLAVVTGELFF. CDR3 nucleotides: TGTGCCAGCAGCTTAGATCGGAGACTAGCGGTCGTGACCGGGGAGCTGTTTTTT.

This clone was recorded once. V and J are TRBV3-1 (or the pseudogene TRBV3-2) and TRBJ2-7, with TRBD2 identical over 11 bases. V shed 1 base, J shed 9 bases, and the junction held 11 bases outside the gene matches. This CDR3 has 16 residues. Germline CDR1 LGHDT, CDR2 YNNKEL (reference sequence). This chain's CDR3 is CASSQGVAGGRSVQYF. The CDR3 region has the DNA TGTGCCAGCAGCCAAGGGGTAGCGGGGGGGCGCTCCGTGCAGTACTTC.

The chain carries TRBV6-1 and TRBJ2-1; 8 nucleotides agree with TRBD1. The V gene end was trimmed by 0 bases and the J gene end by 9 bases; junction bases not matched to a gene: 10. Germline-derived CDR1 and CDR2 are MNHNS and SASEGT. The CDR3 covers 16 residues. The CDR3 loop reads CASSEAFGQGNREQFF. The CDR3 coding sequence is TGTGCCAGCAGTGAAGCCTTTGGACAGGGCAACCGTGAGCAGTTCTTC.

This chain links TRBV7-9 with TRBJ1-1; D remains ambiguous. The V gene lost 0 bases and the J gene lost 0 bases, with 5 bases spanning the gap. The CDR3 sequence is 14 residues long. Germline-derived CDR1 and CDR2 are SEHNR and FQNEAQ (reference sequence). The CDR3, as DNA: TGTGCCAGCAGCTTAGCCCCCTTGAACACTGAAGCTTTCTTT. Its translation is CASSLAPLNTEAFF.

The chain joins TRBV10-3 to TRBJ2-5; no definite D call. Germline V CDR1 and CDR2: ENHRY, SYGVKD. This CDR3 is 14 amino acids long. Trimming took off 2 bases at V and 6 bases at J, with 13 bases between the two ends. CDR3 protein: CAISEPADGKTQYF. The CDR3 nucleotides read TGTGCCATCAGTGAGCCTGCTGATGGCAAGACCCAGTACTTC.

DNA for the CDR3: TGTGCCAGCACGCAGGGCCTAAATAATTCACCCCTCCACTTT. As protein: CASTQGLNNSPLHF. The V call is TRBV27, the J call TRBJ1-6; possibly TRBD1 for D (5 bases). The CDR3 contains 14 residues. Germline-derived CDR1 and CDR2 are MNHEY and SMNVEV (reference sequence). The ends were cut back, 7 bases at V and 5 bases at J, with 12 bases in the middle.

The gene calls are TRBV5-4 and TRBJ1-2; D is ambiguous. V gave up 0 bases and J gave up 8 bases, with 11 bases separating them. The CDR3 spans 13 residues. The V gene's germline CDR1 is SGHNT and CDR2 YYREEE (reference sequence). Written as DNA, the CDR3 is TGTGCCAGCAGCTTGGGCCCCGGGTTAGGCTACACCTTC. Encoded protein: CASSLGPGLGYTF.

This sequence joins TRBV30 and TRBJ1-5, with D maybe TRBD1 (5 bases). CDR1 GTSNPN and CDR2 SVGIG come from the germline V gene (reference sequence). CDR3 size: 17 residues. The V gene lost 0 bases and the J gene lost 4 bases, with 19 bases spanning the gap. The CDR3 sequence is CAWSVGVGTAGNQPQHF. The CDR3 DNA reads as TGTGCCTGGAGTGTAGGCGTCGGGACCGCGGGAAATCAGCCCCAGCATTTT.

A note on this clone: This same CDR3 is encoded by further DNA sequences in the sample. CDR3 residues: CASSRTGGQETQYF. The CDR3, as DNA: TGTGCCAGCAGCCGGACAGGGGGCCAAGAGACCCAGTACTTC. The chain combines TRBV27 with TRBJ2-5, with 10 bases matching TRBD1. The CDR3 length is 14 residues. Germline V gene lookup returns CDR1 MNHEY and CDR2 SMNVEV (reference sequence). V gave up 6 bases and J gave up 1 base; unmatched junction bases: 2.

This clone was seen only a few times. The chain carries TRBV19 and TRBJ1-2; 11 nucleotides match TRBD1. The CDR3 has 15 residues. Trimming at V came to 5 bases and at J to 5 bases, leaving 7 bases not matched to a gene. Germline CDR1 reads LNHDA; CDR2 reads SQIVND (reference sequence). This CDR3 is CASSLSGTGGYGYTF. The DNA for the CDR3 is TGTGCCAGTAGTCTCTCCGGGACAGGGGGTTATGGCTACACCTTC.

V is TRBV4-2 and J is TRBJ2-7; no reliable D call. CDR1 is LGHNA and CDR2 is YNFKEQ in the germline V gene. CDR3 length: 15 residues. V was clipped by 0 bases and J by 3 bases, with 12 bases between them. The CDR3 spells CASSQDRQTDYEQYF. CDR3 sequence (DNA): TGTGCCAGCAGCCAAGATCGCCAGACTGACTACGAGCAGTACTTC.

The V call is TRBV11-3, the J call TRBJ2-1; 7 positions agree with TRBD2. The CDR3 consists of 16 residues. With 5 bases clipped from V and 0 bases from J, the junction kept 7 bases outside the gene matches. Germline loops: CDR1 SGHNT, CDR2 YENEEA. The CDR3, as DNA: TGTGCCAGCAGCCGTAGCGGGCAGAGCTCCTACAATGAGCAGTTCTTC. Translated: CASSRSGQSSYNEQFF.

The chain uses TRBV19 and TRBJ1-5; D ambiguous. From germline, CDR1 is LNHDA and CDR2 SQIVND (reference sequence). V lost 6 bases and J lost 4, with 13 bases in between. This CDR3 has 14 amino acids. The CDR3 DNA follows: TGTGCCAGTAGGGCGACGGCGGGTAATCAGCCCCAGCATTTT. Translating it yields CASRATAGNQPQHF.

The chain combines TRBV18 with TRBJ2-7; 9 positions agree with TRBD1. The CDR3 length is 14 residues. The V segment lost 6 bases and the J segment 5 bases; nucleotides outside the gene matches: 8. Germline assignment: CDR1 KGHSH and CDR2 LQKENI. CDR3 region: CASSTTGGIDEQYF. CDR3 bases: TGTGCCAGCTCCACTACAGGGGGCATCGACGAGCAGTACTTC.

The genes are TRBV30 and TRBJ2-1, with 14 nucleotides matching TRBD2. The junction had 5 bases not matched to a gene; V was cut back by 5 bases and J by 5 bases. CDR1 and CDR2 (germline): GTSNPN, SVGIG (reference sequence). This CDR3 region has 15 residues. DNA for the CDR3: TGTGCCTGGGTTCCGGGACTAGCGGGAGACAATGAGCAGTTCTTC. This encodes CAWVPGLAGDNEQFF.